These T cell receptor beta chains were read from a single sample in a study of T cells after yellow fever vaccination. TCRdb re-called the 5' RACE reads with MiXCR, one entry per CDR3 protein. The sample shows more than 300,000 distinct CDR3 sequences, approximately 4% of them seen only once. The specimen comprised PBMCs, sampled 15 days after the yellow fever booster vaccination. Source of these receptors: a man aged 18 to 30 who received the YFV17D yellow fever vaccine. Each CDR3 is given without its conserved first and last residue.

V gene: TRBV7-9; J gene: TRBJ2-7; CDR3 protein: ASRSPGLAGGSYEQY
V gene: TRBV20-1; J gene: TRBJ2-3; CDR3 protein: SLGGRTDTQY
V gene: TRBV4-1; J gene: TRBJ1-1; CDR3 protein: ASSHDRTEINTEAF
V gene: TRBV28; J gene: TRBJ2-5; CDR3 protein: ASSLYDRVQETQY
V gene: TRBV10-3; J gene: TRBJ2-5; CDR3 protein: AISGIALGTKLTLRETQY
V gene: TRBV10-3; J gene: TRBJ2-3; CDR3 protein: AIRDRGTDTQY
V gene: TRBV5-1; J gene: TRBJ1-6; CDR3 protein: ASSFGDGSPLH
V gene: TRBV28; J gene: TRBJ2-1; CDR3 protein: ASKGSGGSSYNEQF
V gene: TRBV4-1; J gene: TRBJ2-5; CDR3 protein: ASSQLLKGGGETQY
V gene: TRBV27; J gene: TRBJ2-1; CDR3 protein: ASKGGSPYNEQF
V gene: TRBV3-1; J gene: TRBJ2-1; CDR3 protein: ASSFRLAGRSYNEQF
V gene: TRBV27; J gene: TRBJ1-2; CDR3 protein: ASSFFPLNYGYT
V gene: TRBV4-3; J gene: TRBJ2-2; CDR3 protein: ASSQDFGVGGELF
V gene: TRBV5-6; J gene: TRBJ2-4; CDR3 protein: ASSWETAGRGKLAKNIQY
V gene: TRBV27; J gene: TRBJ1-5; CDR3 protein: ASSLRGTGPRASNQPQH
V gene: TRBV4-3; J gene: TRBJ1-1; CDR3 protein: ASSQDLTMNTEAF
V gene: TRBV12-3/TRBV12-4; J gene: TRBJ2-7; CDR3 protein: ASPLGAGTGGPQY
V gene: TRBV2; J gene: TRBJ2-5; CDR3 protein: ASSGTSGATPQY
V gene: TRBV7-9; J gene: TRBJ2-7; CDR3 protein: ASSLLAGDAYEQY
V gene: TRBV7-2; J gene: TRBJ2-5; CDR3 protein: ASSSIRGETQY
V gene: TRBV12-3/TRBV12-4; J gene: TRBJ2-1; CDR3 protein: ASTWGRAVDEQF
V gene: TRBV4-2; J gene: TRBJ2-7; CDR3 protein: ASSQDPGAGAYEQY
V gene: TRBV7-2; J gene: TRBJ2-3; CDR3 protein: ASSFRLGPDTQY
V gene: TRBV20-1; J gene: TRBJ1-2; CDR3 protein: SARRGSYGYT
V gene: TRBV9; J gene: TRBJ2-1; CDR3 protein: ASSVDPGPNEQF
V gene: TRBV18; J gene: TRBJ2-5; CDR3 protein: ASSPGDQETQY
V gene: TRBV5-6; J gene: TRBJ1-6; CDR3 protein: ASSLRTEESPLH
V gene: TRBV29-1; J gene: TRBJ2-2; CDR3 protein: SVGKVAGELF
V gene: TRBV27; J gene: TRBJ2-5; CDR3 protein: ASMRRAVQQETQY
V gene: TRBV18; J gene: TRBJ2-5; CDR3 protein: ASSPREYQETQY
V gene: TRBV5-1; J gene: TRBJ2-5; CDR3 protein: ASSLDQETQY
V gene: TRBV18; J gene: TRBJ1-1; CDR3 protein: ASSPRQSGPTTEAF
V gene: TRBV6-2/TRBV6-3; J gene: TRBJ1-1; CDR3 protein: ASSVLGGGTEAF
V gene: TRBV5-1; J gene: TRBJ2-1; CDR3 protein: ASSSGQGNEQF
V gene: TRBV27; J gene: TRBJ1-5; CDR3 protein: ASSSPVRNQPQH
V gene: TRBV6-2/TRBV6-3; J gene: TRBJ2-3; CDR3 protein: ASSVVAGFPSTDTQY
V gene: TRBV5-4; J gene: TRBJ2-3; CDR3 protein: ASSLEGQRKDTQY
V gene: TRBV29-1; J gene: TRBJ1-1; CDR3 protein: SVEDGPSEAF
V gene: TRBV27; J gene: TRBJ2-3; CDR3 protein: ASSPLGAAGGTDTQY
V gene: TRBV6-1; J gene: TRBJ1-4; CDR3 protein: ASSEGSTTNEKLF
V gene: TRBV7-6; J gene: TRBJ2-3; CDR3 protein: ASSETGDTQY
V gene: TRBV4-3; J gene: TRBJ2-1; CDR3 protein: ASSQVRKGFGNEQF
V gene: TRBV18; J gene: TRBJ1-1; CDR3 protein: ASSPPSRTEAF
V gene: TRBV5-1; J gene: TRBJ2-5; CDR3 protein: ASSWTSGLQETQY
V gene: TRBV4-3; J gene: TRBJ1-1; CDR3 protein: ASSPLTGSNTEAF
V gene: TRBV7-2; J gene: TRBJ2-5; CDR3 protein: ASSLWDSEGETQY
V gene: TRBV24-1; J gene: TRBJ2-5; CDR3 protein: ATSDFAETQETQY
V gene: TRBV6-6; J gene: TRBJ2-3; CDR3 protein: ASSYSARYTDTQY
V gene: TRBV7-3; J gene: TRBJ2-3; CDR3 protein: ASSPRGWGTDTQY
V gene: TRBV20-1; J gene: TRBJ2-2; CDR3 protein: SAPHDTGELF
V gene: TRBV18; J gene: TRBJ2-3; CDR3 protein: ASSPTGNRDTQY
V gene: TRBV20-1; J gene: TRBJ2-1; CDR3 protein: SARGRAGSSYNEQF
V gene: TRBV6-1; J gene: TRBJ1-6; CDR3 protein: ASREGQGGSPLH